Presented here are 27 T cell receptor beta chains from one specimen sequenced in a study of radiation and T cells in renal cell carcinoma. Time point in this sample: baseline pretreatment blood. The treatment here: 15 Gy SBRT to primary tumor, nephrectomy 4 weeks later. Only in-frame clones appear in the TCRdb table, and some are missing; sequencing was by immunoSEQ multiplex PCR. The data contain approximately 90,000 clones, less than 90% of them seen just once; the ten biggest clones take up less than 10%. This sample comprised blood, obtained from a patient whose treatment included radiotherapy and nephrectomy. The receptors come from a man in his forties or fifties with renal cell carcinoma.

V is TRBV30 and J is TRBJ1-4; D remains unclear. From germline, CDR1 is GTSNPN and CDR2 SVGIG (reference sequence). The CDR3 has 15 residues. V was pared by 0 bases and J by 0 bases, with 8 bases between. The CDR3 DNA is TGTGCCTGGAGTGTAAGGCCAACAACTAATGAAAAACTGTTTTTT. Its translation: CAWSVRPTTNEKLFF.

The chain carries TRBV28 and TRBJ2-7, with TRBD2 identical over 8 bases. Germline loops: CDR1 MDHEN, CDR2 SYDVKM. V shed 5 bases and J 3 bases; nucleotides not matched to a gene: 9. This CDR3 contains 15 residues. In DNA form, the CDR3 reads TGTGCCAGCAGTCTGGCCGGACTAGCACACTACGAGCAGTACTTC. Its translation: CASSLAGLAHYEQYF.

The chain joins TRBV5-1 to TRBJ2-7, with 7 bases fitting TRBD2. Trimming at V came to 4 bases and at J to 5 bases, leaving 9 bases not matched to a gene. The CDR3 extends over 14 amino acids. Germline V gene lookup returns CDR1 SGHRS and CDR2 YFSETQ. The CDR3 loop is CASSRSGGSDEQYF. In nucleotides, the CDR3 is TGCGCCAGCAGCCGGTCCGGGGGGTCAGACGAGCAGTACTTC.

V gene TRBV25-1 combines with J gene TRBJ2-1; 7 bases map to TRBD2. The germline V gene has CDR1 MGHDK and CDR2 SYGVNS. The CDR3 covers 13 residues. V gave up 10 bases and J gave up 6 bases; unmatched junction bases: 9. DNA of the CDR3: TGTGCCACCGGACTAGGGGCTTTCAATGAGCAGTTCTTC. Protein product: CATGLGAFNEQFF.

The V gene is TRBV6-6, the J gene TRBJ2-5; D may correspond to TRBD1 or TRBD2 (5 bases each). The length of the CDR3 is 14 residues. CDR1 is MNHNY, CDR2 SVGAGI, per germline (reference sequence). V lost 6 bases, J lost 5 bases, and 16 bases lay in between. The CDR3 region has the DNA TGTGCCAGCAGCCCAGGGACCGTAGAGGAGACCCAGTACTTC. Amino acids: CASSPGTVEETQYF.

CDR3 protein: CASSVANLHGYTF. The CDR3 nucleotides are TGTGCCAGCAGCGTAGCCAATCTCCATGGCTACACCTTC. The V and J genes are TRBV9 and TRBJ1-2; D remains ambiguous. CDR1 is SGDLS and CDR2 is YYNGEE in the germline V gene. The V gene lost 0 bases and the J gene lost 6 bases, with 9 bases spanning the gap. CDR3 size: 13 residues.

V usage is TRBV5-4 and J usage is TRBJ1-1; the match to TRBD1 covers 7 bases. V gave up 4 bases and J gave up 4 bases; unmatched junction bases: 10. Germline V gene sequence: CDR1 SGHNT, CDR2 YYREEE (reference sequence). CDR3 size: 15 residues. The CDR3 loop is CASSEVGTGATEAFF. As DNA, the CDR3 is TGTGCCAGCAGCGAGGTGGGTACAGGGGCCACTGAAGCTTTCTTT.

The chain joins TRBV25-1 to TRBJ1-2; no reliable D call. With 2 bases removed from V and 3 bases from J, the gap between germline ends came to 13 bases. Germline CDR1 and CDR2: MGHDK and SYGVNS. CDR3 length: 15 amino acids. The CDR3 region has the DNA TGTGCCAGCAGTGAAGGCCTGCGTTGGGACTATGGCTACACCTTC. It translates to CASSEGLRWDYGYTF.

J is TRBJ2-2 and V is TRBV5-8; D is unresolved. With 4 bases removed from V and 7 bases from J, the gap between germline ends came to 14 bases. Germline V gives CDR1 SGHTS, CDR2 YDEGEE. CDR3 size: 14 residues. In DNA, the CDR3 is TGTGCCAGCAGCCCGATTCGGTCCGTCGGGGAGCTGTTTTTT. Its translation: CASSPIRSVGELFF.

The chain employs TRBV28 and TRBJ1-1; tentatively, D is TRBD1 (5 bases). This CDR3 is built from 12 residues. The germline V and J ends were trimmed by 7 bases and 4 bases, with 10 bases remaining between them. The germline CDR1 and CDR2 sequences are MDHEN and SYDVKM. Written as DNA, the CDR3 is TGTGCCAGCATCGGGGGTGGCACTGAAGCTTTCTTT. It codes for CASIGGGTEAFF. Filled out from reference TRBV28 and TRBJ1-1, the complete variable domain reads DVKVTQSSRYLVKRTGEKVFLECVQDMDHENMFWYRQDPGLGLRLIYFSYDVKMKEKGDIPEGYSVSREKKERFSLILESASTNQTSMYLCASIGGGTEAFFGQGTRLTVV.

The gene calls are TRBV5-6 and TRBJ2-7; 7 nucleotides agree with TRBD1. Losses at the gene ends were 2 bases for V and 0 bases for J; bases not matched to a gene: 8. The CDR3 extends over 16 amino acids. Germline values: CDR1 SGHDT, CDR2 YYEEEE. For the CDR3, the DNA is TGTGCCAGCAGCTTACCGGGACAGTTCAACTCCTACGAGCAGTACTTC. Residues: CASSLPGQFNSYEQYF.

Of note for this clone: This specimen includes other DNA sequences encoding the same CDR3. The rearrangement links TRBV27 to TRBJ2-7, with 8 bases fitting TRBD1. The CDR3 extends over 12 amino acids. Germline loops: CDR1 MNHEY, CDR2 SMNVEV (reference sequence). The V and J ends lost 6 bases and 4 bases, in that order; junction bases with no gene match: 2. CDR3 amino acids: CASRTGAYEQYF. CDR3 DNA sequence: TGTGCCAGCAGGACAGGGGCGTACGAGCAGTACTTC.

The chain joins TRBV27 to TRBJ1-1; the D is unclear. Germline CDR1 reads MNHEY; CDR2 reads SMNVEV (reference sequence). This CDR3 contains 13 residues. With 2 bases removed from V and 7 bases from J, the gap between germline ends came to 11 bases. CDR3 sequence reads: CASSLLQTHEAFF. The DNA of the CDR3 is TGTGCCAGCAGTTTACTGCAGACCCATGAAGCTTTCTTT.

The chain joins TRBV2 to TRBJ2-2, with D unresolved. The V end was cut by 3 bases, the J end by 3 bases, with 5 bases between. CDR3 length: 13 amino acids. CDR1 is SNHLY and CDR2 is FYNNEI in the germline V gene. The CDR3 sequence: CASSDKYTGELFF. The CDR3 DNA reads TGTGCCAGCAGTGATAAGTACACCGGGGAGCTGTTTTTT. The whole variable domain, filled in from reference TRBV2 and TRBJ2-2, reads EPEVTQTPSHQVTQMGQEVILRCVPISNHLYFYWYRQILGQKVEFLVSFYNNEISEKSEIFDDQFSVERPDGSNFTLKIRSTKLEDSAMYFCASSDKYTGELFFGEGSRLTVL.

The V gene is TRBV19, the J gene TRBJ2-7; D tentatively fits TRBD1 or TRBD2 (6 bases each). The CDR3 is made up of 12 amino acids. From germline, CDR1 is LNHDA and CDR2 SQIVND (reference sequence). V was clipped by 6 bases and J by 4 bases, with 10 bases between them. Here the CDR3 reads CASSEGGYEQYF. As DNA, the CDR3 is TGTGCCAGTAGCGAGGGGGGATACGAGCAGTACTTC.

The chain employs TRBV5-6 and TRBJ1-2, with TRBD1 matching 7 bases. This CDR3 contains 14 residues. Germline loops: CDR1 SGHDT, CDR2 YYEEEE. The trim removed 0 bases at V and 7 bases at J, leaving 6 bases unmatched. The CDR3: CASSLAPQGVGYTF. Here the CDR3 DNA reads TGTGCCAGCAGCTTGGCTCCCCAGGGGGTTGGCTACACCTTC.

This chain uses TRBV28 with TRBJ1-3; D not resolved. Germline CDR1 and CDR2: MDHEN and SYDVKM. The CDR3 covers 14 residues. The V gene lost 5 bases and the J gene lost 4 bases, with 12 bases spanning the gap. As DNA, the CDR3 is TGTGCCAGCAGTCCCCAGTTAGAAGGAAACACCATATATTTT. Its translation is CASSPQLEGNTIYF.

The chain uses TRBV6-1 and TRBJ1-4; the D gene is possibly TRBD1 (6 bases). The CDR3 is 14 amino acids. CDR1 and CDR2 from the germline V gene are MNHNS and SASEGT. Trimming cost V 4 bases and J 4 bases, with 10 bases left between them. For the CDR3, the DNA is TGTGCCAGCAGTGGGACAGTCAATAATGAAAAACTGTTTTTT. Residues: CASSGTVNNEKLFF.

The chain combines TRBV10-3 with TRBJ2-2; D is tentatively TRBD1 or TRBD2 (6 bases each). Trimming shortened V by 8 bases and J by 3 bases, and 13 bases separated the two germline ends. Germline V gene data show CDR1 as ENHRY and CDR2 as SYGVKD. CDR3 length: 14 amino acids. The CDR3 loop reads CAIGPGDYTGELFF. DNA of the CDR3: TGTGCCATCGGCCCAGGGGACTACACCGGGGAGCTGTTTTTT.

This clone is a singleton in its sample. V is TRBV5-4 and J is TRBJ1-3, with D unclear. CDR1 SGHNT and CDR2 YYREEE come from the germline V gene (reference sequence). V was cut by 3 bases and J by 0 bases, with 7 bases left in between. This CDR3 has 14 amino acids. The CDR3 nucleotides are TGTGCCAGCAGCTCGCTCTCCTCTGGAAACACCATATATTTT. This sequence encodes CASSSLSSGNTIYF.

J is TRBJ2-7 and V is TRBV2; 9 bases line up with TRBD1. The junction had 6 bases not matched to a gene; V was cut back by 3 bases and J by 3 bases. Looked up from germline, CDR1 is SNHLY and CDR2 is FYNNEI. The CDR3 sequence is 15 residues long. The CDR3, as DNA: TGTGCCAGCAGTGAGGGACAGGGTTTCATCTACGAGCAGTACTTC. Amino acids: CASSEGQGFIYEQYF.

The chain carries TRBV6-1 and TRBJ1-2; no clear D. Looked up from germline, CDR1 is MNHNS and CDR2 is SASEGT. This CDR3 is 12 amino acids long. V gave up 1 base and J gave up 4 bases, with 4 bases separating them. Written as DNA, the CDR3 is TGTGCCAGCAGTGAAGTCGTCTATGGCTACACCTTC. Encoded protein: CASSEVVYGYTF.

This clone was seen a few times. The chain recombines TRBV7-9 with TRBJ1-1; D unclear. CDR3 length: 15 amino acids. CDR1 is SEHNR, CDR2 FQNEAQ, per germline (reference sequence). V gave up 5 bases and J gave up 0 bases, with 13 bases separating them. The CDR3 sequence is CASSLGVRMNTEAFF. CDR3 nucleotide sequence: TGTGCCAGCAGCCTGGGCGTCCGAATGAACACTGAAGCTTTCTTT.

The chain couples TRBV28 to TRBJ2-7; D might be TRBD2 (6 bases). The CDR3 is 16 residues long. V was clipped by 3 bases and J by 3 bases, with 18 bases between them. CDR1 is MDHEN and CDR2 is SYDVKM in the germline V gene. The CDR3 sequence: CASSFFGGTSIYEQYF. CDR3 nucleotides: TGTGCCAGCAGTTTCTTCGGGGGAACCTCAATCTACGAGCAGTACTTC.

The chain links TRBV18 to TRBJ1-4; possibly TRBD1 for D (5 bases). Germline V lookup: CDR1 KGHSH, CDR2 LQKENI. This CDR3 has 16 residues. Deletions cut 3 bases from V and 3 bases from J, with 14 bases between. The CDR3 here is CASSPGVLTANEKLFF. In nucleotides, the CDR3 is TGTGCCAGCTCACCGGGGGTCTTAACTGCTAATGAAAAACTGTTTTTT.

This rearrangement joins TRBV18 to TRBJ1-1; 9 bases are shared with TRBD1. The CDR3 runs 15 residues. V was clipped by 2 bases and J by 1 base; unmatched bases: 2. From germline, CDR1 is KGHSH and CDR2 LQKENI. Here the CDR3 reads CASSPMTGGNTEAFF. The CDR3 DNA sequence: TGTGCCAGCTCACCAATGACAGGGGGGAACACTGAAGCTTTCTTT.

The rearrangement joins TRBV29-1 to TRBJ1-3; tentative D call: TRBD1 (6 bases). The V gene's germline CDR1 is SQVTM and CDR2 ANQGSEA. Trimming shortened V by 4 bases and J by 2 bases, and 12 bases separated the two germline ends. The length of the CDR3 is 14 residues. The CDR3 DNA reads as TGCAGCGTTGTCCCGAACAGGGCTGGAAACACCATATATTTT. Its translation: CSVVPNRAGNTIYF.